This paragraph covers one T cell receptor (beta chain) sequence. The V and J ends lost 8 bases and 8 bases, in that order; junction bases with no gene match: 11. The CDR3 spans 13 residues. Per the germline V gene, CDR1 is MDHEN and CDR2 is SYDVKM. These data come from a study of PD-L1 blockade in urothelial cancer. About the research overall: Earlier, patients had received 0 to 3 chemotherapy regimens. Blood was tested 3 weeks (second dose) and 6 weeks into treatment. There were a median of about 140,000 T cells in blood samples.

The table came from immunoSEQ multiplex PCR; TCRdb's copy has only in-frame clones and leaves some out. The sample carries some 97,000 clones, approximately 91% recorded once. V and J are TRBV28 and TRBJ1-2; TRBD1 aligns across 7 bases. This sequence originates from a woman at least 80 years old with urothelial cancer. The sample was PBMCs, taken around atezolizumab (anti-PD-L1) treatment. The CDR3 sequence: CASGRQGMSGYTF. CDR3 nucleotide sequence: TGTGCCAGCGGTAGACAGGGTATGTCGGGCTACACCTTC.